These 18 T cell receptor beta chains came from one sample sequenced in a study of shared clonotypes between healthy human individuals. Assay used: immunoSEQ multiplex PCR; TCRdb lists only in-frame clones, some missing. The repertoire holds some 2,500,000 clones, with approximately 93% as singletons. Sequenced input: naive CD4+ T cells from PBMCs. Described subset: CD45RA+ positively selected. These receptors were obtained from a man aged 18 to 29 in good health. Some clones in this sample may be carry-over from other donors' samples.

The chain couples TRBV6-6 to TRBJ2-1, with 7 bases lining up with TRBD2. Germline CDR1 and CDR2: MNHNY and SVGAGI (reference sequence). The CDR3 totals 16 residues. J was trimmed by 0 bases and V by 4 bases; bases with no gene match: 6. CDR3 DNA sequence: TGTGCCAGCAGTTCCCTCGGCGGGAGCTCCTACAATGAGCAGTTCTTC. Translating it yields CASSSLGGSSYNEQFF.

The chain recombines TRBV4-2 with TRBJ2-3; TRBD2 agrees at 11 bases. Germline V CDR1 and CDR2: LGHNA, YNFKEQ. V was clipped by 4 bases and J by 5 bases; unmatched bases: 5. CDR3 length: 15 residues. CDR3 amino acids: CASSRGTSGVDTQYF. CDR3 bases: TGTGCCAGCAGCCGAGGGACTAGCGGAGTAGATACGCAGTATTTT.

This clone occurred once. V and J are TRBV5-1 and TRBJ2-3; 9 positions agree with TRBD1. Looked up from germline, CDR1 is SGHRS and CDR2 is YFSETQ. This CDR3 spans 14 amino acids. J lost 5 bases, V lost 5 bases, and 6 bases had no gene match. In DNA form, the CDR3 reads TGCGCCAGCAGACAAACAGGGGGCGGAGATACGCAGTATTTT. Encoded protein: CASRQTGGGDTQYF. Complete variable domain (other parts from reference TRBV5-1 and TRBJ2-3): KAGVTQTPRYLIKTRGQQVTLSCSPISGHRSVSWYQQTPGQGLQFLFEYFSETQRNKGNFPGRFSGRQFSNSRSEMNVSTLELGDSALYLCASRQTGGGDTQYFGPGTRLTVL.

This clone came up a few times. The chain is built from TRBV27 and TRBJ1-1; 8 nucleotides line up with TRBD1. The CDR3 has 14 residues. Trimming took 5 bases from V and 4 from J; bases not matched to a gene: 6. Germline CDR1 and CDR2: MNHEY and SMNVEV (reference sequence). The CDR3, as DNA: TGTGCCAGCAGTCCACAGGGGGTCGGCACTGAAGCTTTCTTT. This codes for CASSPQGVGTEAFF.

The chain is built from TRBV10-3 and TRBJ2-1, with 9 positions matching TRBD2. The trim removed 0 bases at V and 8 bases at J, leaving 8 bases unmatched. This CDR3 is 16 amino acids long. Per germline, CDR1 ENHRY and CDR2 SYGVKD. The CDR3 region is CAISESWREGPDEQFF. The CDR3 DNA sequence: TGTGCCATCAGTGAGTCTTGGCGGGAGGGCCCGGATGAGCAGTTCTTC.

J is TRBJ1-2 and V is TRBV11-1; D not certain. Germline CDR1 and CDR2: SGHAT and FQDESV (reference sequence). Trimming removed 6 bases at V and 2 bases at J, with 13 bases between. There are 14 residues in the CDR3. The CDR3 bases are TGTGCCAGCAGACGACCGGGCCGCAACTATGGCTACACCTTC. Translated, it gives CASRRPGRNYGYTF.

V is TRBV5-1 and J is TRBJ1-2, with D unresolved. This CDR3 is built from 12 residues. V was pared by 4 bases and J by 8 bases, with 12 bases between. Germline V lookup: CDR1 SGHRS, CDR2 YFSETQ. This chain's CDR3 is CASSPLGVGYTF. CDR3 bases: TGCGCCAGCAGCCCCTTGGGCGTGGGCTACACCTTC.

The chain couples TRBV6-1 to TRBJ2-1, with 8 bases identical to TRBD2. Trimming took 7 bases from V and 5 from J; bases not matched to a gene: 7. The CDR3 has 14 amino acids. Looked up from germline, CDR1 is MNHNS and CDR2 is SASEGT. CDR3 DNA sequence: TGTGCCAGCATTAGGACTAGCCTTGACAATGAGCAGTTCTTC. Translation: CASIRTSLDNEQFF.

The chain carries TRBV11-2 and TRBJ1-3; D call uncertain. Germline CDR1 SGHAT, CDR2 FQNNGV. CDR3 size: 16 residues. The V end lost 0 bases, the J end lost 4 bases, and 13 bases lay between the germline ends. The CDR3, as DNA: TGTGCCAGCAGCTTAGATCTCGGGAGAGCGGGAAACACCATATATTTT. It specifies CASSLDLGRAGNTIYF.

This chain links TRBV10-3 with TRBJ2-3; 10 nucleotides agree with TRBD2. CDR1 and CDR2 from the germline V gene are ENHRY and SYGVKD. The CDR3 length is 18 residues. The junction had 14 bases not matched to a gene; V was cut back by 3 bases and J by 5 bases. The CDR3 reads CAISDSWASGSMRDTQYF. CDR3 nucleotides: TGTGCCATCAGTGATAGTTGGGCTAGCGGGAGTATGCGAGATACGCAGTATTTT.

The genes are TRBV7-9 and TRBJ2-2, with 11 bases identical to TRBD2. Losses at the gene ends were 2 bases for V and 5 bases for J; bases not matched to a gene: 10. The germline V gene has CDR1 SEHNR and CDR2 FQNEAQ (reference sequence). The CDR3 has 18 amino acids. The CDR3 DNA follows: TGTGCCAGCAGCTTATGGGGTAGCGGGAGGGCCCGAACCGGGGAGCTGTTTTTT. Translation gives CASSLWGSGRARTGELFF.

The chain recombines TRBV4-1 with TRBJ2-1; D gene unclear. Trimming removed 3 bases from V and 6 bases from J, with 18 bases in between. There are 16 residues in the CDR3. CDR1 and CDR2 from the germline V gene are MGHRA and YSYEKL. This chain's CDR3 is CASSQIHRRTINEQFF. CDR3 DNA: TGCGCCAGCAGCCAGATTCACCGGCGGACCATCAATGAGCAGTTCTTC.

The chain uses TRBV4-2 and TRBJ1-5, with D possibly being TRBD1 (6 bases). V was trimmed by 0 bases and J by 6 bases, leaving 12 bases between them. The CDR3 sequence is 15 residues long. CDR1 is LGHNA and CDR2 is YNFKEQ in the germline V gene. CDR3 in DNA: TGTGCCAGCAGCCAAGAAAAAGGGGGGGGTCAGCCCCAGCATTTT. Residues: CASSQEKGGGQPQHF.

The chain combines TRBV25-1 with TRBJ2-7, with D hard to call. CDR1 is MGHDK, CDR2 SYGVNS, per germline. The V end was cut by 6 bases, the J end by 10 bases, with 19 bases between. The CDR3 sequence is 13 residues long. CDR3 bases: TGTGCCAGCAGAGGAATTAGGTCACTAAGACAGTACTTC. It specifies CASRGIRSLRQYF.

The V and J genes are TRBV5-6 and TRBJ1-5, with 7 bases identical to TRBD1. Germline-derived CDR1 and CDR2 are SGHDT and YYEEEE. The ends lost 0 bases at V and 7 bases at J; junction bases unmatched: 7. The CDR3 is 15 amino acids. The CDR3 here is CASSLEGAGRQPQHF. The CDR3 DNA sequence: TGTGCCAGCAGCTTGGAGGGGGCGGGTAGGCAGCCCCAGCATTTT.

CDR3 protein: CATAFRRQGARDTQYF. CDR3 bases: TGTGCCACCGCCTTTAGACGACAGGGGGCAAGAGATACGCAGTATTTT. V and J are TRBV28 and TRBJ2-3; 10 nucleotides match TRBD1. The ends lost 10 bases at V and 5 bases at J; junction bases unmatched: 15. This CDR3 is built from 16 residues. Germline V CDR1 and CDR2: MDHEN, SYDVKM.

The CDR3 nucleotides are TGTGCCAGCAGCGAGACCGGTACAAGGGGCTACACCTTC. It specifies CASSETGTRGYTF. The genes are TRBV6-1 and TRBJ1-2; D not certain. The V gene's germline CDR1 is MNHNS and CDR2 SASEGT. The CDR3 runs to 13 residues. Trimming shortened V by 6 bases and J by 8 bases, and 16 bases separated the two germline ends.

V gene TRBV19 combines with J gene TRBJ1-5; weak D call: TRBD1 (5 bases). CDR1 and CDR2 (germline): LNHDA, SQIVND (reference sequence). V lost 4 bases, J lost 0 bases, and 13 bases lay in between. There are 16 residues in the CDR3. The CDR3: CASSRNRHYSNQPQHF. DNA of the CDR3: TGTGCCAGTAGTAGGAACAGGCACTATAGCAATCAGCCCCAGCATTTT.